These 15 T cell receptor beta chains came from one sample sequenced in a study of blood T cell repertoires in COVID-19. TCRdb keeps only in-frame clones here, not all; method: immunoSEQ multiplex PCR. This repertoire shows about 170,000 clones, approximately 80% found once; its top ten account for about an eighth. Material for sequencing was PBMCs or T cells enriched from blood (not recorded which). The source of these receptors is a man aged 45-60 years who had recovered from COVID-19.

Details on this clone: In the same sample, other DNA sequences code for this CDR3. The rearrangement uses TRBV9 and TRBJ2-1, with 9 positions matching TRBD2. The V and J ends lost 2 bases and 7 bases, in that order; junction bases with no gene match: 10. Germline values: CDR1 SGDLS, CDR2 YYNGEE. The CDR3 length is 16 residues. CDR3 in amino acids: CASSVDSGGTGNEQFF. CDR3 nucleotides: TGTGCCAGCAGCGTTGATAGCGGGGGTACAGGGAATGAGCAGTTCTTC.

CDR3 amino acids: CASSLVASGVYNEQFF. The CDR3 DNA reads TGTGCCAGCAGCTTAGTAGCTAGCGGGGTATACAATGAGCAGTTCTTC. The V gene is TRBV11-3, the J gene TRBJ2-1; the match to TRBD2 covers 9 bases. The V segment lost 1 base and the J segment 4 bases; nucleotides outside the gene matches: 5. Looked up from germline, CDR1 is SGHNT and CDR2 is YENEEA. The CDR3 is 16 amino acids.

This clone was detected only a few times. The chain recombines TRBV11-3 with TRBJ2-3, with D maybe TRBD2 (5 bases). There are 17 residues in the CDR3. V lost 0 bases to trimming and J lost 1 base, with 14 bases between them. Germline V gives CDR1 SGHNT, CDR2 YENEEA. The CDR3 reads CASSLDRGRAGTDTQYF. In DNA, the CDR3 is TGTGCCAGCAGCTTAGATCGGGGAAGGGCGGGCACAGATACGCAGTATTTT.

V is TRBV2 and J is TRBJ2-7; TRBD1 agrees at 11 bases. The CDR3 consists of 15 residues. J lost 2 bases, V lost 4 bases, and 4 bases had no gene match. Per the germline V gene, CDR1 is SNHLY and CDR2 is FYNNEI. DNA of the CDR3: TGTGCCAGCAGTGCCCCGGGACAGGGGGCCTACGAGCAGTACTTC. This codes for CASSAPGQGAYEQYF.

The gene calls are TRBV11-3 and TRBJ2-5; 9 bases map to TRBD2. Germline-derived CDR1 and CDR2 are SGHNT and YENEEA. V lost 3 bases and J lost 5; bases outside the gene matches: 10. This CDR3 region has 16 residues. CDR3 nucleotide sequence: TGTGCCAGCAGCTTTGGGGGTAGCGGGGGTTTGGAGACCCAGTACTTC. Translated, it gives CASSFGGSGGLETQYF.

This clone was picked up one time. CDR3 residues: CATARGTLPAELFF. The CDR3 DNA follows: TGTGCCACTGCTAGGGGGACCTTACCGGCGGAACTGTTTTTT. This chain connects TRBV15 to TRBJ1-4; maybe TRBD1 (6 bases). The CDR3 runs 14 residues. Trimming shortened V by 9 bases and J by 12 bases, and 23 bases separated the two germline ends. Germline CDR1 LNHNV, CDR2 YYDKDF (reference sequence).

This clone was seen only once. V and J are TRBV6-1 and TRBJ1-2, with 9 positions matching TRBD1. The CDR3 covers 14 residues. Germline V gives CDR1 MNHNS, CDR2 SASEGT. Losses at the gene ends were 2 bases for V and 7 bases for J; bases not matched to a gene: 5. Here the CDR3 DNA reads TGTGCCAGCAGTGAATTGGGGACAGGGTTTGGCTACACCTTC. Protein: CASSELGTGFGYTF.

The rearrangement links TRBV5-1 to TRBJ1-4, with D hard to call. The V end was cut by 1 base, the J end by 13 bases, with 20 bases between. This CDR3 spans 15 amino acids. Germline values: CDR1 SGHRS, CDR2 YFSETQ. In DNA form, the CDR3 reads TGCGCCAGCAGCTTGACAGCCAGCTCCCATGACGGACTGTTTTTT. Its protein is CASSLTASSHDGLFF.

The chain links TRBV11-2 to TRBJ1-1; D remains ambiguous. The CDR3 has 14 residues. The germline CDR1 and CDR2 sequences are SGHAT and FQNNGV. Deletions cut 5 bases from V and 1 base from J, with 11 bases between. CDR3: CASSPSLGNTEAFF. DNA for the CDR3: TGTGCCAGCAGCCCTAGTCTGGGGAACACTGAAGCTTTCTTT.

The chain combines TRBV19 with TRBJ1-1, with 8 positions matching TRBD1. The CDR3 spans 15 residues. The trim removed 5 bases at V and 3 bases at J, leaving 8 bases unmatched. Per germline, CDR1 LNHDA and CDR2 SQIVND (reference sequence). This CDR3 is CASSAKTGADTEAFF. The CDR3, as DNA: TGTGCCAGTAGTGCAAAGACAGGGGCAGACACTGAAGCTTTCTTT.

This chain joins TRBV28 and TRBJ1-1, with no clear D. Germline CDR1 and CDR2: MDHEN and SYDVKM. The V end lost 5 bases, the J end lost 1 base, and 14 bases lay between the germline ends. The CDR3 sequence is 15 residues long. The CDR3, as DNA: TGTGCCAGCAGTAGGAAAGACATCAAGAACACTGAAGCTTTCTTT. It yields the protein CASSRKDIKNTEAFF.

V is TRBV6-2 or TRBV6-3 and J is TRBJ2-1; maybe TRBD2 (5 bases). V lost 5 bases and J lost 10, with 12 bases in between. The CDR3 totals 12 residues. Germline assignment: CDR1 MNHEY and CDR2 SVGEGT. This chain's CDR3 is CASSNPGKEQFF. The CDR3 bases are TGTGCCAGCAGTAACCCCGGGAAGGAGCAGTTCTTC.

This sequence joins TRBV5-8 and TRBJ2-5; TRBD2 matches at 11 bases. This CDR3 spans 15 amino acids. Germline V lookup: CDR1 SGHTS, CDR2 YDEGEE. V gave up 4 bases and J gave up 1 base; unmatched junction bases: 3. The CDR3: CASSPGLAGQETQYF. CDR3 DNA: TGTGCCAGCAGCCCTGGACTAGCGGGCCAAGAGACCCAGTACTTC.

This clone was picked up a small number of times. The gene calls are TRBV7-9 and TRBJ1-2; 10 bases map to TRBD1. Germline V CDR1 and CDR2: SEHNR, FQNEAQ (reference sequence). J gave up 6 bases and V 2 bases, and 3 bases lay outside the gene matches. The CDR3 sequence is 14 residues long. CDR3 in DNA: TGTGCCAGCAGCTTACTCGGGACAGGGGATGGCTACACCTTC. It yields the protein CASSLLGTGDGYTF.

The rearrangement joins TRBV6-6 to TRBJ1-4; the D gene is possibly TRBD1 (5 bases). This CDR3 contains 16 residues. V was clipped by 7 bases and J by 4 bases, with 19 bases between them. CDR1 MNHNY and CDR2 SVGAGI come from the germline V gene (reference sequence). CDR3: CASTSPLGGGNEKLFF. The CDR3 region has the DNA TGTGCCAGCACTAGTCCCCTTGGGGGGGGTAATGAAAAACTGTTTTTT.